The 13 T cell receptor beta chains presented below share a single source sample, sequenced in a study of a mutant IDH1 vaccine in newly diagnosed glioma. Profiled with immunoSEQ multiplex PCR; TCRdb holds only in-frame clones, not every one. The sample comprises over 75,000 clones, roughly 90% of which are singletons, and less than 0.65% rests with the top ten. Time point described: baseline, week 1 (first vaccination visit). Sample treatment: pre-vaccination baseline after standard-of-care therapy. This specimen consisted of PBMCs, obtained from a glioma patient treated with radiotherapy, temozolomide or both. The receptors were gathered from a woman aged 50 to 65 with glioma.

This rearrangement joins TRBV2 to TRBJ2-5, with a tentative D call TRBD1 (6 bases). The J call may be mistaken, given a closer DNA end match to TRBJ2-7. This CDR3 comprises 14 residues. Germline assignment: CDR1 SNHLY and CDR2 FYNNEI. CDR3: CASSSGQPAYEQYF. In DNA, the CDR3 is TGTGCCAGCAGCAGCGGACAGCCCGCCTACGAGCAGTACTTC.

CDR3 DNA: TGTGCCAGCAGTGAACAAGATAGCAATCAGCCCCAGCATTTT. Amino acids: CASSEQDSNQPQHF. The genes are TRBV6-1 and TRBJ1-5; D is uncertain. Trimming removed 2 bases from V and 0 bases from J, with 5 bases in between. Germline-derived CDR1 and CDR2 are MNHNS and SASEGT. This CDR3 is built from 14 residues.

The V gene is TRBV28, the J gene TRBJ1-1; 8 bases align to TRBD1. The ends lost 1 base at V and 3 bases at J; junction bases unmatched: 7. CDR1 and CDR2 from the germline V gene are MDHEN and SYDVKM. CDR3 length: 16 amino acids. CDR3 region: CASSLSTGAGDTEAFF. DNA for the CDR3: TGTGCCAGCAGTTTATCGACAGGGGCAGGGGACACTGAAGCTTTCTTT.

V gene TRBV9 combines with J gene TRBJ2-7, with 7 bases matching TRBD1. CDR3 length: 15 amino acids. The V gene end was trimmed by 2 bases and the J gene end by 0 bases; junction bases not matched to a gene: 5. CDR1 and CDR2 from the germline V gene are SGDLS and YYNGEE. CDR3 DNA: TGTGCCAGCAGCGTTTCCGGGACAGCCTCCTACGAGCAGTACTTC. Encoded protein: CASSVSGTASYEQYF.

The chain joins TRBV13 to TRBJ2-7; D is possibly TRBD1 (6 bases). Germline CDR1 reads PRHDT; CDR2 reads FYEKMQ (reference sequence). CDR3 length: 14 residues. V dropped 3 bases and J dropped 0 bases, with 9 bases sitting between them. CDR3 protein: CASSFRGLSYEQYF. DNA for the CDR3: TGTGCCAGCAGCTTCAGGGGCCTCTCCTACGAGCAGTACTTC.

The V and J genes are TRBV28 and TRBJ2-2, with a possible D match to TRBD1 (6 bases). The CDR3 spans 15 residues. Germline CDR1 MDHEN, CDR2 SYDVKM. Trimming took off 2 bases at V and 1 base at J, with 8 bases between the two ends. In DNA, the CDR3 is TGTGCCAGCAGTTTAATACAGGGGAACACCGGGGAGCTGTTTTTT. Protein: CASSLIQGNTGELFF.

This clone appeared a few times. The V gene is TRBV20-1, the J gene TRBJ1-1; D gene uncertain. Trimming removed 0 bases from V and 5 bases from J, with 4 bases in between. CDR3 length equals 11 residues. CDR1 and CDR2 (germline): DFQATT, SNEGSKA (reference sequence). The CDR3 DNA sequence: TGCAGTGCTAGAGATTGGACTGAAGCTTTCTTT. Its protein is CSARDWTEAFF.

The CDR3 spells CASSYGQGVMNTEAFF. The CDR3, as DNA: TGTGCCAGCAGTTATGGACAGGGCGTCATGAACACTGAAGCTTTCTTT. The chain is built from TRBV6-5 and TRBJ1-1, with 8 bases identical to TRBD1. The V gene's germline CDR1 is MNHEY and CDR2 SVGAGI. V lost 3 bases, J lost 0 bases, and 6 bases stayed unmatched. This CDR3 is 16 amino acids long.

The chain couples TRBV2 to TRBJ2-5, with D perhaps TRBD1 (5 bases). CDR1 and CDR2 (germline): SNHLY, FYNNEI. Between the trimmed V and J ends, which lost 7 bases and 0 bases, there was a span of 9 bases. The CDR3 runs 13 residues. The CDR3, as DNA: TGTGCCAGCATCTCGGACAACCAAGAGACCCAGTACTTC. Amino acid sequence: CASISDNQETQYF.

This clone was found once. This chain uses TRBV28 with TRBJ2-7, with 7 positions matching TRBD1. Trimming cost V 3 bases and J 1 base; bases outside gene matches: 0. Per the germline V gene, CDR1 is MDHEN and CDR2 is SYDVKM. CDR3 length: 13 amino acids. CDR3 amino acids: CASSLGQSYEQYF. DNA for the CDR3: TGTGCCAGCAGTTTGGGACAGTCCTACGAGCAGTACTTC.

The chain combines TRBV5-1 with TRBJ2-7; D remains unclear. Trimming removed 3 bases from V and 0 bases from J, with 13 bases in between. Germline CDR1 and CDR2: SGHRS and YFSETQ. The CDR3 loop spans 15 amino acids. The CDR3 region is CASSSSPSTSYEQYF. CDR3 bases: TGCGCCAGCAGCTCCTCTCCGTCAACCTCCTACGAGCAGTACTTC.

This clone was detected only once. The J gene is TRBJ1-2, the V gene TRBV5-1; 7 nucleotides align to TRBD1. The germline gives CDR1 SGHRS, CDR2 YFSETQ. J lost 3 bases, V lost 7 bases, and 6 bases had no gene match. The CDR3 is 13 residues long. The CDR3 sequence: CASGEGADYGYTF. CDR3 nucleotides: TGCGCCAGCGGTGAGGGGGCGGACTATGGCTACACCTTC. Full variable domain (rest looked up from reference TRBV5-1 and TRBJ1-2): KAGVTQTPRYLIKTRGQQVTLSCSPISGHRSVSWYQQTPGQGLQFLFEYFSETQRNKGNFPGRFSGRQFSNSRSEMNVSTLELGDSALYLCASGEGADYGYTFGSGTRLTVV.

This clone has a single count. The chain employs TRBV28 and TRBJ2-3; D is perhaps TRBD2 (6 bases). The germline V and J ends were trimmed by 2 bases and 4 bases, with 13 bases remaining between them. The CDR3 consists of 15 residues. Germline V gene data show CDR1 as MDHEN and CDR2 as SYDVKM. CDR3 sequence: CASSLLGSSSDTQYF. CDR3 sequence (DNA): TGTGCCAGCAGTTTACTCGGGAGTAGTTCAGATACGCAGTATTTT.